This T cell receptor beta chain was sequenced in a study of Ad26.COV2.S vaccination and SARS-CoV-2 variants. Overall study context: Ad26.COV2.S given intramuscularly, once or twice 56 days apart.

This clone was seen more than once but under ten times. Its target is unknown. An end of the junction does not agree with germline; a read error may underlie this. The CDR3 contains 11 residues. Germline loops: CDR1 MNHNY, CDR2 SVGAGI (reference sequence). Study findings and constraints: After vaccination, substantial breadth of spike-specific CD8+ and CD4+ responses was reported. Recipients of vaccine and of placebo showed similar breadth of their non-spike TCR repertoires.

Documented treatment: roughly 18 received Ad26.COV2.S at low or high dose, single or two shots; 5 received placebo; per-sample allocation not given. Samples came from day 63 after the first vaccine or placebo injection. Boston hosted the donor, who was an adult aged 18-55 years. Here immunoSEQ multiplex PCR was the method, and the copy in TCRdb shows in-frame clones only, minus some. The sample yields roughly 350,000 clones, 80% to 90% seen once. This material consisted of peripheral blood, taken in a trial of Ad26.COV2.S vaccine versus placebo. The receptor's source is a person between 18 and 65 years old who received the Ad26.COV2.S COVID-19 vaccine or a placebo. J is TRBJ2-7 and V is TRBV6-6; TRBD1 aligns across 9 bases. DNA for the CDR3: TGTGCCAGCAGCCGAGACCGGGACAGGGTCTTC. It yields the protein CASSRDRDRVF.